This T cell receptor beta chain is from a study of identical twins. From the 5' RACE reads, TCRdb called clonotypes with MiXCR, one entry per CDR3 protein. The sample contains about 200,000 distinct CDR3 sequences, around a tenth of which appear only once. The CDR3 consists of 14 residues. CDR1 SGHAT and CDR2 FQDESV come from the germline V gene (reference sequence). Deletions cut 2 bases from V and 1 base from J, with 7 bases between. The source is a woman aged 18 to 35 in good health. Sequencing was done on a sample of memory (CD45RO+) T cells sorted from blood. V gene TRBV11-1 combines with J gene TRBJ2-3; D gene ambiguous. The CDR3 DNA reads as TGTGCCAGCAGCTTAAGGGTCCGCACAGATACGCAGTATTTT. Protein: CASSLRVRTDTQYF.